This record concerns one TCR beta chain sequence. These data come from a study of blood T cell repertoires in COVID-19. Study details: Samples came from the United States, Italy and Spain, spanning acute and convalescent COVID-19. In each case, the material was cDNA or gDNA derived from T cells, B-cell-depleted T cells, or PBMCs.

Germline CDR1 is SGHDN and CDR2 is FVKESK. The CDR3 length is 16 residues. V lost 1 base and J 0 bases, leaving 12 bases between the germline ends. In the source study's methods: Reference gene primers were amplified, and this amplification served to estimate nucleated cell counts. The assay was immunoSEQ multiplex PCR, and TCRdb's table has in-frame clones only and misses some. Clonal size and the V and J genes are those of that table, whereas D and trimming came from the DNA. Among 150,000 to 200,000 clones listed, 86% were seen once. Sequencing input: peripheral blood. V and J are TRBV14 and TRBJ1-2; D is possibly TRBD1 (5 bases). This receptor was taken from a man aged 18 to 29 with acute or convalescent COVID-19. The CDR3 DNA sequence: TGTGCCAGCAGCCAAGGGGGATCAGGGCCTAACTATGGCTACACCTTC. Protein: CASSQGGSGPNYGYTF.